This TCR beta chain was found in a study of cytotoxic CD8 clonotypes in ibrutinib-treated CLL. Study in general: Among responders, around 25 were partial and 2 complete; after median roughly 70 months, approximately 15 stayed remitted and some 12 progressed.

Sequencing was designed to attain a depth spanning 1 in 200,000 to 1 in 1 million T cells. Sequenced by immunoSEQ multiplex PCR; TCRdb stores in-frame clones only, minus some. Of some 92,000 clones listed, around 77% were seen once; the top ten hold around 23%. Regarding this clone: The antigen is unknown.

The study's findings and limits: The study found baseline clonality above age-matched healthy donors, tracking circulating CD8+ T-cell counts. A difference in sampling times existed between sustained-remission and progressing patients.

The sequencing used PBMCs, collected after 24 months of ibrutinib treatment. The TCR comes from a human donor with chronic lymphocytic leukemia.

DNA for the CDR3: TGCGCCAGCAGTAACGGGACAGGCTTTTCCTACGAGCAGTACTTC. Amino acid sequence: CASSNGTGFSYEQYF. The J gene is TRBJ2-7, the V gene TRBV10-1; 8 bases fit TRBD1. Germline V lookup: CDR1 WNHNN, CDR2 SYGVQD (reference sequence). The CDR3 loop spans 15 amino acids. V dropped 5 bases and J dropped 1; count of bases not matched to a gene: 7.